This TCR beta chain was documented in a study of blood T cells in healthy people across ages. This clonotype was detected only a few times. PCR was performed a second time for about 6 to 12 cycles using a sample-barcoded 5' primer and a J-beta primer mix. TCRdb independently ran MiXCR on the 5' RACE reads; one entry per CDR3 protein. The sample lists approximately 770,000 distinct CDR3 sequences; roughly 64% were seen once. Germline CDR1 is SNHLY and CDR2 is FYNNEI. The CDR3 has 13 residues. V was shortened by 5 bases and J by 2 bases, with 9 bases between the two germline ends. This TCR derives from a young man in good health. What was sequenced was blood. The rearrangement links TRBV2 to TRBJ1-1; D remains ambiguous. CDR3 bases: TGTGCCAGCAGTTTGACAACCAACACTGAAGCTTTCTTT. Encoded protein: CASSLTTNTEAFF. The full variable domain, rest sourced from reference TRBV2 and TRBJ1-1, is EPEVTQTPSHQVTQMGQEVILRCVPISNHLYFYWYRQILGQKVEFLVSFYNNEISEKSEIFDDQFSVERPDGSNFTLKIRSTKLEDSAMYFCASSLTTNTEAFFGQGTRLTVV.